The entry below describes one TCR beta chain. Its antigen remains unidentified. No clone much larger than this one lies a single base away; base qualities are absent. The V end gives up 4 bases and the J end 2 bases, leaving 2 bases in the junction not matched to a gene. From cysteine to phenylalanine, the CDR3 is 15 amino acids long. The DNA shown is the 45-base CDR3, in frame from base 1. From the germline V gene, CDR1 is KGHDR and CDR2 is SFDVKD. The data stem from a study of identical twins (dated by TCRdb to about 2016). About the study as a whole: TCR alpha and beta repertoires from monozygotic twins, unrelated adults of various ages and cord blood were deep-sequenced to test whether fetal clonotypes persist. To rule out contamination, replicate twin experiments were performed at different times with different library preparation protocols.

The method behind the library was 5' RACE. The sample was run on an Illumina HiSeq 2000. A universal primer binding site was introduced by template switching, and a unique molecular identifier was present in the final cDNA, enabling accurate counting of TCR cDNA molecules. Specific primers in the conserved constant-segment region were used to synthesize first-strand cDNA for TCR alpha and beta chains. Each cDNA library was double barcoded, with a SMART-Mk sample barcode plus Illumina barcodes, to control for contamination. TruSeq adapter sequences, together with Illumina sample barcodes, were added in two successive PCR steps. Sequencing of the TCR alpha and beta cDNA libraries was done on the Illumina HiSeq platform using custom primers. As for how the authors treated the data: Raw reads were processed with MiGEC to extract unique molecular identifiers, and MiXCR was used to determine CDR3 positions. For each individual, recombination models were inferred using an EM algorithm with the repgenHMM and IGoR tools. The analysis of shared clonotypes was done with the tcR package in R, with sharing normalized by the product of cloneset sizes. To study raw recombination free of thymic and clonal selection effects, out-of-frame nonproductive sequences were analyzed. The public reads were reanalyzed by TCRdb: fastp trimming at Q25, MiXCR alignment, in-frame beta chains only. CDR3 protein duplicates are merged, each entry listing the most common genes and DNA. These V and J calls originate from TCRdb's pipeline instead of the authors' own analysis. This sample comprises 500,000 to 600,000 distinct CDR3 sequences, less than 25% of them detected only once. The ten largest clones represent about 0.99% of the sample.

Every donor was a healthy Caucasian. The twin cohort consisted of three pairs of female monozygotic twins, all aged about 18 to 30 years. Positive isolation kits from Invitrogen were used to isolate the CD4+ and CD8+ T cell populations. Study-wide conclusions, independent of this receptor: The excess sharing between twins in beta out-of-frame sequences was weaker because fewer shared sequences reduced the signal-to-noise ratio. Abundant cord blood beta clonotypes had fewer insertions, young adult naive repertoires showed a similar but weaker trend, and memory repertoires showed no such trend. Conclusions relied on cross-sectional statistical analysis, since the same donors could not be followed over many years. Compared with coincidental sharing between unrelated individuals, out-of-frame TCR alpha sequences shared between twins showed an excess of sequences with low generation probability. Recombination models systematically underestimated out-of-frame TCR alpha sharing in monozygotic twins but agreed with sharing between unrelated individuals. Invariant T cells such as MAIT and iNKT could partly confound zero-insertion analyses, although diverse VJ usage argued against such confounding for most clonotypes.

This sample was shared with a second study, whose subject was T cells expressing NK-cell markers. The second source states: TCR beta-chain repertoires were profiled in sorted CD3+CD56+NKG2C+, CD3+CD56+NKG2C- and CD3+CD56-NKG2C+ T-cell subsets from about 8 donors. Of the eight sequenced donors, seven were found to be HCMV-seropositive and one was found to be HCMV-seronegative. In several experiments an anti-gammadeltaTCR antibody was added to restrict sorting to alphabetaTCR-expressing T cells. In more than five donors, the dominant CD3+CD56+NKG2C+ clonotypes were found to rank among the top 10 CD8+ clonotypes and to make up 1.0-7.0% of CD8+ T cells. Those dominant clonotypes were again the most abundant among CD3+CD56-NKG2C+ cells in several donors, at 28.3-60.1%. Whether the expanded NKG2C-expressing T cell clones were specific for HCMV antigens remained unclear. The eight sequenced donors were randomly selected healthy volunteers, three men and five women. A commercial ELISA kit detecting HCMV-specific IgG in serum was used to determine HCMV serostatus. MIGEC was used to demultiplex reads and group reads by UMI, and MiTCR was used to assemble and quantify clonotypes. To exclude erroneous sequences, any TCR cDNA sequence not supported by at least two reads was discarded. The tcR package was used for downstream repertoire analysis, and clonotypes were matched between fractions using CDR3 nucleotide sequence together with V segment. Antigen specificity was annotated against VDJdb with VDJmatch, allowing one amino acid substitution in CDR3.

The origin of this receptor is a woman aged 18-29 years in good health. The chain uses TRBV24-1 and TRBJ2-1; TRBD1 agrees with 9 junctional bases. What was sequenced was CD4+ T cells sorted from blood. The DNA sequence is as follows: TGTGCCACCAGTGAAAGACAGGGGGCCTACAATGAGCAGTTCTTC. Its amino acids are CATSERQGAYNEQFF.